The clone carrying this T cell receptor (beta chain) showed up just a few times. Its target is unknown. This sample was taken from a study of blood T cells in healthy people across ages. Notes on the study in general: Higher diversity and more naive CD4+ cells were features of long-lived donors, compared to aged donors.

The V end was cut by 0 bases, the J end by 1 base, with 9 bases between. The CDR3 has 15 residues. Germline assignment: CDR1 LGHNA and CDR2 YSLEER. Through a sample-barcoded 5' primer and a J-beta primer mix, a second PCR was run for 7 to 11 cycles. A tag from a template-switch adaptor with 12 random nucleotides marked each cDNA molecule. The study obtained at least 2.5 million CDR3-containing paired-end reads from every sample. TCRdb passed the 5' RACE reads through MiXCR, listing each CDR3 protein once. The table shows 1.5 million to 2 million distinct CDR3 sequences, with about 39% occurring only once.

This clonotype was sampled from a human donor in good health. The sequenced sample consisted of blood. The V and J genes are TRBV4-3 and TRBJ1-2; D unresolved. The CDR3 DNA reads as TGCGCCAGCAGCCAAGATCTAAGAAATAACTATGGCTACACCTTC. Translation gives CASSQDLRNNYGYTF.